Each of the 21 T cell receptor beta chains below was sequenced from the same sample in a study of blood T cells in healthy people across ages. Sample-barcoded 5' priming and a J-beta primer mix drove a second PCR of 7 to 11 cycles. Via MiXCR, TCRdb re-called the 5' RACE reads, giving one row per CDR3 protein. The sample has 650,000 to 700,000 distinct CDR3 sequences, less than 40% seen once. The sample was blood. Every receptor here comes from a woman at least 80 years old in good health.

This clonotype was picked up a small number of times. One end of the junction is discordant with germline, which a read error may explain. The chain joins TRBV6-1 to TRBJ2-7, with D possibly TRBD1 on 6 matching bases. CDR1 MNHNS and CDR2 SASEGT come from the germline V gene. The CDR3 is 14 amino acids. CDR3 DNA: TGTGCCAGCAGGGAAGGCGGACAGACCTACGAGCAGTACTTC. The encoded protein is CASREGGQTYEQYF.

The V and J genes are TRBV6-1 and TRBJ1-5; D call uncertain. Trimming shortened V by 2 bases and J by 7 bases, and 9 bases separated the two germline ends. The CDR3 loop spans 13 amino acids. Germline V gene data show CDR1 as MNHNS and CDR2 as SASEGT. The CDR3, as DNA: TGTGCCAGCAGTGAAAACCTTGGGCAGCCCCAGCATTTT. Its protein product is CASSENLGQPQHF.

This clonotype was counted a few times. CDR3 protein: CSAWAGYSNQPQHF. CDR3 sequence (DNA): TGCAGTGCTTGGGCAGGGTATAGCAATCAGCCCCAGCATTTT. The rearrangement uses TRBV20-1 and TRBJ1-5; possible D gene TRBD1, 5 bases. Trimming removed 5 bases from V and 0 bases from J, with 11 bases in between. Germline loops: CDR1 DFQATT, CDR2 SNEGSKA (reference sequence). The CDR3 length is 14 residues.

This clonotype was recorded many times. The rearrangement uses TRBV4-3 and TRBJ2-7; the match to TRBD1 covers 10 bases. The junction had 4 bases not matched to a gene; V was cut back by 4 bases and J by 1 base. The CDR3 is made up of 15 amino acids. Germline assignment: CDR1 LGHNA and CDR2 YSLEER. The CDR3 protein is CASSLSGQGSYEQYF. The CDR3 bases are TGCGCCAGCAGCCTTTCGGGACAGGGGTCCTACGAGCAGTACTTC.

V is TRBV29-1 and J is TRBJ2-1; 7 bases are shared with TRBD1. Germline CDR1 is SQVTM and CDR2 is ANQGSEA. V trimming: 7 bases; J trimming: 0 bases; junction bases outside the gene matches: 6. This CDR3 has 14 residues. CDR3 nucleotide sequence: TGCAGCGGGCTGACAGGGAGCTCCTACAATGAGCAGTTCTTC. Translating it yields CSGLTGSSYNEQFF.

V usage is TRBV6-2 or TRBV6-3 and J usage is TRBJ2-7; D is undetermined. The CDR3 sequence is 14 residues long. The V gene lost 6 bases and the J gene lost 3 bases, with 15 bases spanning the gap. Germline V CDR1 and CDR2: MNHEY, SVGEGT. The CDR3 region has the DNA TGTGCCAGCAGCACTCAAGATTCGTTCTACGAGCAGTACTTC. Its translation: CASSTQDSFYEQYF.

This clonotype was counted ten times or more. The chain couples TRBV30 to TRBJ2-7; D call uncertain. Germline values: CDR1 GTSNPN, CDR2 SVGIG (reference sequence). CDR3 length: 11 residues. V shed 2 bases and J shed 4 bases, with 6 bases lying between them. The CDR3 bases are TGTGCCTGGAGTCCCCAGTACGAGCAGTACTTC. Translating gives CAWSPQYEQYF.

This clonotype came up many times. The V and J genes are TRBV20-1 and TRBJ2-5; 7 bases fit TRBD2. The J segment lost 5 bases and the V segment lost 3 bases, leaving 6 bases of the junction unmatched. Looked up from germline, CDR1 is DFQATT and CDR2 is SNEGSKA (reference sequence). The CDR3 length is 13 residues. DNA of the CDR3: TGCAGTGCTAGCGGCGGGGGTCATGAGACCCAGTACTTC. This gives the protein CSASGGGHETQYF.

The sample holds a few counts of this clonotype. One end of the junction fails to match germline, which may point to a read error. The genes are TRBV12-3 or TRBV12-4 and TRBJ1-2, with 10 positions matching TRBD1. The CDR3 has 13 amino acids. The CDR3 reads CAGSLGQGSGYTF. The CDR3 DNA reads as TGTGCCGGCAGTTTGGGACAGGGGAGTGGCTACACCTTC.

About this clonotype itself: This sequence may be a read error, since a much larger clone differs from it by one base. The chain recombines TRBV10-3 with TRBJ2-5, with a weak D call TRBD2 (5 bases). V shed 3 bases and J shed 5 bases, with 16 bases lying between them. From germline, CDR1 is ENHRY and CDR2 SYGVKD. This CDR3 comprises 15 residues. In DNA form, the CDR3 reads TGTGCCATCAGTGAAGGTCAGGTAGCGAGGGAGACCCAGTACTTC. Protein product: CAISEGQVARETQYF.

V and J are TRBV2 and TRBJ1-1; perhaps TRBD1 as D (5 bases). The germline V gene has CDR1 SNHLY and CDR2 FYNNEI. The CDR3 loop spans 18 amino acids. V dropped 0 bases and J dropped 5 bases, with 22 bases sitting between them. In DNA, the CDR3 is TGTGCCAGCAGTGAAGCAGTGAGGGCCTGGGGGGGGGGAACTGAAGCTTTCTTT. The encoded protein is CASSEAVRAWGGGTEAFF.

This clonotype was observed once. It may be a read error: a sequence one base away is much more abundant. J is TRBJ2-1 and V is TRBV7-6, with TRBD1 matching 7 bases. Matching the DNA end better, TRBJ2-7 makes the J call doubtful. CDR3 length: 18 amino acids. CDR1 is SGHVS and CDR2 is FNYEAQ in the germline V gene. The CDR3, as DNA: TGTGCCAGCAGCTTAGTGACGCCGACAGGGCTCTCCTACAATGAGCAGTACTTC. As protein: CASSLVTPTGLSYNEQYF.

This chain uses TRBV9 with TRBJ1-5; D gene ambiguous. V shed 2 bases and J shed 4 bases, with 16 bases lying between them. This CDR3 has 16 residues. Germline V gives CDR1 SGDLS, CDR2 YYNGEE. CDR3 in DNA: TGTGCCAGCAGCGTTCGGACCCCCCTGGGGAATCAGCCCCAGCATTTT. Its protein product is CASSVRTPLGNQPQHF.

This clonotype was picked up a small number of times. The V and J genes are TRBV19 and TRBJ1-5; D is unresolved. Germline V gene sequence: CDR1 LNHDA, CDR2 SQIVND (reference sequence). V lost 8 bases, J lost 9 bases, and 14 bases lay in between. The CDR3 contains 12 residues. CDR3: CASRMAEGPQHF. The CDR3 DNA sequence: TGTGCCAGTCGAATGGCTGAGGGGCCCCAGCATTTT.

This clonotype has only a few counts. The chain has TRBV9 and TRBJ2-1; 8 bases line up with TRBD2. The CDR3 runs 15 residues. Looked up from germline, CDR1 is SGDLS and CDR2 is YYNGEE. With V trimmed by 4 bases and J by 13 bases, 16 bases remained unmatched. The CDR3 is CASSPLGTGGALQFF. The CDR3 DNA follows: TGTGCCAGCAGCCCCCTCGGAACCGGGGGGGCCCTCCAGTTCTTC.

This clonotype was detected ten times or more. This may come from a read error, since a much larger clone is one base off. This sequence joins TRBV11-1 and TRBJ2-5; 8 nucleotides agree with TRBD1. Germline V gives CDR1 SGHAT, CDR2 FQDESV (reference sequence). The CDR3 length is 15 residues. Trimming at V came to 4 bases and at J to 11 bases, leaving 15 bases not matched to a gene. In DNA, the CDR3 is TGTGCCAGCAGCTCCTTTGACAGGGGCTACAATGAGCAGTACTTC. This sequence encodes CASSSFDRGYNEQYF. The variable domain in full, completed from reference TRBV11-1 and TRBJ2-5, reads EAEVAQSPRYKITEKSQAVAFWCDPISGHATLYWYRQILGQGPELLVQFQDESVVDDSQLPKDRFSAERLKGVDSTLKIQPAELGDSAMYLCASSSFDRGYNEQYFGPGTRLLVL.

Comments on this clonotype: Possible read error: a much larger clone is one base away. The chain recombines TRBV10-2 with TRBJ2-7, with TRBD2 as a possible D gene (6 bases). CDR1 is WSHSY and CDR2 is SAAADI in the germline V gene. The ends were cut back, 6 bases at V and 5 bases at J, with 17 bases in the middle. The CDR3 runs 14 residues. This chain's CDR3 is CASRTGLSIHEQYF. The CDR3 DNA reads as TGCGCCAGCAGAACGGGACTTTCGATCCACGAGCAGTACTTC.

This clonotype was counted only a few times. The chain carries TRBV30 and TRBJ2-7; 8 positions agree with TRBD2. After removal of 0 bases from V and 3 bases from J, the junction contained 7 bases not matched to a gene. CDR3 length: 15 amino acids. The germline gives CDR1 GTSNPN, CDR2 SVGIG (reference sequence). The CDR3 region has the DNA TGTGCCTGGAGTGTAATGGGTCTAGCGGGCTACGAGCAGTACTTC. This translates into CAWSVMGLAGYEQYF.

This clonotype has ten or more counts. The chain couples TRBV20-1 to TRBJ2-4, with 9 bases fitting TRBD2. Germline V gene data show CDR1 as DFQATT and CDR2 as SNEGSKA (reference sequence). Trimming took 6 bases from V and 6 from J; bases not matched to a gene: 12. This CDR3 has 15 residues. In nucleotides, the CDR3 is TGCAGTGCCGGGGGGAGCGGGGGGCCGGTAAACATTCAGTACTTC. Protein product: CSAGGSGGPVNIQYF.

The rearrangement links TRBV16 to TRBJ2-7; perhaps TRBD1 as D (6 bases). Germline V gives CDR1 KGHSY, CDR2 FQNENV. V was cut by 4 bases and J by 3 bases, with 16 bases left in between. The CDR3 runs to 15 residues. CDR3 DNA: TGTGCCAGCAGCCTCGACAGGCCAGATCTCTACGAGCAGTACTTC. This sequence encodes CASSLDRPDLYEQYF. The whole variable domain, filled in from reference TRBV16 and TRBJ2-7, reads GEEVAQTPKHLVRGEGQKAKLYCAPIKGHSYVFWYQQVLKNEFKFLISFQNENVFDETGMPKERFSAKCLPNSPCSLEIQATKLEDSAVYFCASSLDRPDLYEQYFGPGTRLTVT.

This clonotype was counted ten times or more. The rearrangement links TRBV24-1 to TRBJ2-1; 11 bases match TRBD2. Trimming removed 2 bases from V and 2 bases from J; junction bases left unmatched: 4. The CDR3 extends over 17 amino acids. Germline lookup yields CDR1 KGHDR and CDR2 SFDVKD. The CDR3 DNA reads TGTGCCACCAGTGATTGCACTAGCGGGGGTGCCTACAATGAGCAGTTCTTC. The encoded protein is CATSDCTSGGAYNEQFF.